This T cell receptor (beta chain) appears in the sequencing data of a study of blood T cell repertoires in COVID-19. Germline V gene data show CDR1 as SGHRS and CDR2 as YFSETQ. V was shortened by 0 bases and J by 5 bases, with 20 bases between the two germline ends. There are 17 residues in the CDR3. Original methodology: Reference gene primer amplification gave nucleated cell count estimates. This table comes from immunoSEQ multiplex PCR, and its TCRdb copy is limited to in-frame clones, with some not included. From that table come the V and J calls and clone size; the DNA was used to work out D and trimming. Of around 140,000 clones listed, approximately 81% are singletons.

This chain uses TRBV5-1 with TRBJ2-5; TRBD1 might be the D (5 bases). The receptor was derived from a man in his sixties with acute or convalescent COVID-19. Sequenced material: peripheral blood. The CDR3 here is CASSLGGPPTGKETQYF. In DNA, the CDR3 is TGCGCCAGCAGCTTGGGGGGCCCACCCACCGGAAAGGAGACCCAGTACTTC.